This T cell receptor beta chain was retrieved from a study of blood T cell repertoires in COVID-19. Across the study: Sites across the United States, Italy and Spain contributed samples from acute and convalescent COVID-19.

Source study methods: By means of reference gene primer amplification, nucleated cell counts were estimated. Here immunoSEQ multiplex PCR was the method, and the copy in TCRdb shows in-frame clones only, minus some. V and J calls and clone size are copied from that table; D and trimming were computed from the DNA. The sample carries nearly 200,000 clones, about four fifths recorded once. Individuals drawn from under 30 US areas were about 18 to 95 years old. Before being deemed recovered, Cohort 3 donors had two negative PCRs, clearance, or symptom resolution. The CDR3 extends over 16 amino acids. The germline V gene encodes CDR1 LGHNA and CDR2 YNFKEQ. J gave up 2 bases and V 3 bases, and 10 bases lay outside the gene matches.

The sequence was collected from a man aged 40-55 years who had recovered from COVID-19. The V and J genes are TRBV4-2 and TRBJ2-7; TRBD1 matches at 7 bases. The sequenced material came from PBMCs or T cells enriched from blood (not recorded which). The CDR3 DNA is TGTGCCAGCAGCCATGCTACAGGGGCGCCGCCCTACGAGCAGTACTTC. Amino acids: CASSHATGAPPYEQYF.